This TCR beta chain originates from a study of blood T cell repertoires in COVID-19. For the study at large: Sites across the United States, Italy and Spain contributed samples from acute and convalescent COVID-19.

TCRdb's copy holds only in-frame clones and misses some; the assay was immunoSEQ multiplex PCR. The data contain about 190,000 clones, approximately 89% of them singletons. The CDR3 sequence is 13 residues long. Trimming left V 3 bases short and J 7 bases short, with 10 bases between. Material: peripheral blood. This TCR was sampled from a woman in her 30s with acute or convalescent COVID-19. V gene TRBV12-3 or TRBV12-4 combines with J gene TRBJ2-1, with unresolved D. CDR3 nucleotides: TGTGCCAGCAGTTTTACAGAGCCGAATGAGCAGTTCTTC. This codes for CASSFTEPNEQFF.